Given below is one T cell receptor (beta chain) in context. Via MiXCR, TCRdb re-called the RT-PCR reads, giving one row per CDR3 protein. This table has about 25,000 distinct CDR3 sequences, roughly two fifths appearing once. The length of the CDR3 is 16 residues. V lost 5 bases and J 7 bases, leaving 21 bases between the germline ends. The entry originates in a study of patients and donors after allogeneic stem cell transplantation. J is TRBJ2-1 and V is TRBV12-3 or TRBV12-4; D is perhaps TRBD1 (6 bases). Sequenced input: blood, either unsorted or a sorted T cell fraction (not recorded which). The sequence was collected from a human donor who was either an allogeneic HSCT recipient or a stem cell or donor lymphocyte infusion donor (not recorded which). It is not recorded whose cells these are; they may come from a transplant donor. In DNA, the CDR3 is TGTGCCAGCAGTCTCCCTCACTCACGCACAGGGAATGAGCAGTTCTTC. It yields the protein CASSLPHSRTGNEQFF.